The 20 T cell receptor beta chains listed next were all sequenced from one sample in a study of T cell changes during pregnancy in multiple sclerosis (dated by TCRdb to between 2017 and 2020). The method was the immunoSEQ multiplex PCR assay. The clones in this table, taken by TCRdb from immuneACCESS, are in-frame only. Not every clone is retained; where verified, under half of the shortfall comes from an unresolved V gene, and the cause of the rest is unknown. Counted in this sample were approximately 41,000 clones; around 91% of them appeared once. About 0.57% of the sample goes to the ten largest clones. The specimen was CD4+ T cells from peripheral blood mononuclear cells, collected in the second trimester of pregnancy. The source is a female donor with multiple sclerosis, enrolled in a pregnancy study.

The CDR3 is CASSLARAANQETQYF. The CDR3, as DNA: TGTGCCAGCAGCTTAGCGAGGGCAGCTAATCAAGAGACCCAGTACTTC. The chain couples TRBV7-8 to TRBJ2-5, with D possibly being TRBD2 (5 bases). Trimming left V 0 bases short and J 2 bases short, with 13 bases between. The CDR3 length is 16 residues. Germline V gives CDR1 SGHVS, CDR2 FQNEAQ. Based on the CDR3 plus reference TRBV7-8 and TRBJ2-5, the full variable domain is GAGVSQSPRYKVAKRGQDVALRCDPISGHVSLFWYQQALGQGPEFLTYFQNEAQLDKSGLPSDRFFAERPEGSVSTLKIQRTQQEDSAVYLCASSLARAANQETQYFGPGTRLLVL.

The chain carries TRBV6-6 and TRBJ2-1, with 14 bases aligning to TRBD2. CDR1 is MNHNY and CDR2 is SVGAGI in the germline V gene (reference sequence). Trimming removed 6 bases from V and 9 bases from J; junction bases left unmatched: 4. This CDR3 contains 14 residues. The CDR3 spells CASSRGLAGGEQFF. CDR3 nucleotides: TGTGCCAGCAGCCGTGGACTAGCGGGGGGTGAGCAGTTCTTC.

This clone was found once. This sequence joins TRBV15 and TRBJ2-1, with 8 bases fitting TRBD2. CDR3 length: 17 amino acids. Germline loops: CDR1 LNHNV, CDR2 YYDKDF (reference sequence). The junction had 17 bases not matched to a gene; V was cut back by 5 bases and J by 8 bases. The CDR3 spells CATSSRSLGTSVHEQFF. The CDR3 DNA is TGTGCCACCAGCTCCAGATCTCTAGGGACTAGTGTCCATGAGCAGTTCTTC.

V gene TRBV4-2 combines with J gene TRBJ2-5, with 14 positions matching TRBD2. The CDR3 covers 18 residues. The V and J ends lost 0 bases and 6 bases, in that order; junction bases with no gene match: 9. Germline CDR1 and CDR2: LGHNA and YNFKEQ. CDR3 protein: CASSQEGTSGSRGKTQYF. The DNA for the CDR3 is TGTGCCAGCAGCCAAGAGGGGACTAGCGGGAGTCGAGGGAAGACCCAGTACTTC.

The sample holds a few counts of this clone. The chain is built from TRBV5-4 and TRBJ2-7, with D possibly being TRBD1 (6 bases). Trimming removed 1 base at V and 4 bases at J, with 15 bases between. The germline V gene encodes CDR1 SGHNT and CDR2 YYREEE (reference sequence). This CDR3 spans 15 amino acids. This CDR3 reads CASSLPQGIGYEQYF. The DNA of the CDR3 is TGTGCCAGCAGCTTGCCGCAGGGGATTGGGTACGAGCAGTACTTC.

The chain has TRBV5-4 and TRBJ2-7, with 9 positions matching TRBD1. Germline CDR1 reads SGHNT; CDR2 reads YYREEE (reference sequence). This CDR3 contains 16 residues. Trimming removed 4 bases from V and 2 bases from J; junction bases left unmatched: 10. CDR3 nucleotides: TGTGCCAGCAGCCCCGGGGACAGGGTCTCAACCTACGAGCAGTACTTC. Translating gives CASSPGDRVSTYEQYF.

This chain joins TRBV19 and TRBJ1-1; D possibly corresponds to TRBD1 (6 bases). Germline lookup yields CDR1 LNHDA and CDR2 SQIVND (reference sequence). The CDR3 has 14 amino acids. V was trimmed by 6 bases and J by 0 bases, leaving 11 bases between them. CDR3 loop: CASRTTGVNTEAFF. CDR3 coding DNA: TGTGCCAGTAGAACGACAGGAGTGAACACTGAAGCTTTCTTT.

The rearrangement uses TRBV4-1 and TRBJ2-7, with 7 nucleotides matching TRBD2. Trimming cost V 1 base and J 0 bases; bases outside gene matches: 6. Germline CDR1 MGHRA, CDR2 YSYEKL. The CDR3 is 16 amino acids. The CDR3 DNA sequence: TGCGCCAGCAGCCAAGGAGCGGGACCGAGCTCCTACGAGCAGTACTTC. This translates into CASSQGAGPSSYEQYF.

This sequence joins TRBV5-4 and TRBJ1-1; D is ambiguous. Germline CDR1 is SGHNT and CDR2 is YYREEE (reference sequence). CDR3 length: 15 residues. The V gene lost 4 bases and the J gene lost 7 bases, with 20 bases spanning the gap. The CDR3 region is CASSPGGNLGFEAFF. The DNA for the CDR3 is TGTGCCAGCAGCCCGGGCGGGAACCTTGGGTTTGAAGCTTTCTTT. The whole variable domain, filled in from reference TRBV5-4 and TRBJ1-1, reads ETGVTQSPTHLIKTRGQQVTLRCSSQSGHNTVSWYQQALGQGPQFIFQYYREEENGRGNFPPRFSGLQFPNYSSELNVNALELDDSALYLCASSPGGNLGFEAFFGQGTRLTVV.

This rearrangement joins TRBV5-6 to TRBJ2-2; weak D call: TRBD1 (6 bases). The CDR3 sequence is 15 residues long. The V end lost 4 bases, the J end lost 7 bases, and 17 bases lay between the germline ends. Looked up from germline, CDR1 is SGHDT and CDR2 is YYEEEE. The CDR3 DNA is TGTGCCAGCAGCAGCGAGACAGGTTACGGCGGGGAGCTGTTTTTT. Its protein is CASSSETGYGGELFF.

The V gene is TRBV5-5, the J gene TRBJ2-7; 11 bases fit TRBD1. V lost 0 bases and J lost 3; bases outside the gene matches: 2. This CDR3 has 15 residues. Germline loops: CDR1 SGHKS, CDR2 YYEKEE (reference sequence). As DNA, the CDR3 is TGTGCCAGCAGCTTGGTAGGGACAGGGGGCTACGAGCAGTACTTC. Translated, it gives CASSLVGTGGYEQYF.

The chain links TRBV5-6 to TRBJ2-1; D perhaps matches TRBD1 (5 bases). The germline V gene has CDR1 SGHDT and CDR2 YYEEEE. This CDR3 region has 15 residues. Trimming pared 0 bases from V and 0 bases from J, leaving 7 bases between. CDR3 sequence reads: CASSLEQGSYNEQFF. The CDR3 region has the DNA TGTGCCAGCAGCTTGGAGCAGGGCTCCTACAATGAGCAGTTCTTC.

The J gene is TRBJ1-5, the V gene TRBV20-1, with D possibly matching TRBD1 (6 bases). Germline V gene sequence: CDR1 DFQATT, CDR2 SNEGSKA (reference sequence). There are 10 residues in the CDR3. The V end lost 6 bases, the J end lost 12 bases, and 12 bases lay between the germline ends. The chain's CDR3 is CSAIRTVQHF. The CDR3, as DNA: TGCAGTGCCATCCGGACAGTCCAGCATTTT.

The DNA of the CDR3 is TGTGCCAGCAGCTCAGGACTAGCGGGGGACTCTGGGGCCAACGTCCTGACTTTC. Its protein is CASSSGLAGDSGANVLTF. The rearrangement links TRBV28 to TRBJ2-6, with 13 bases aligning to TRBD2. CDR1 and CDR2 (germline): MDHEN, SYDVKM. The J segment lost 0 bases and the V segment lost 6 bases, leaving 5 bases of the junction unmatched. The CDR3 covers 18 residues.

V is TRBV11-2 and J is TRBJ1-3, with TRBD1 as a possible D gene (6 bases). CDR1 and CDR2 from the germline V gene are SGHAT and FQNNGV. V was shortened by 6 bases and J by 6 bases, with 21 bases between the two germline ends. This CDR3 is 16 amino acids long. CDR3 sequence reads: CASRTSGGLGENTIYF. DNA of the CDR3: TGTGCCAGCAGGACCTCCGGGGGGCTTGGCGAAAACACCATATATTTT.

This rearrangement joins TRBV7-2 to TRBJ2-1, with 9 bases lining up with TRBD2. CDR3 length: 15 residues. The V segment lost 0 bases and the J segment 5 bases; nucleotides outside the gene matches: 2. The germline V gene has CDR1 SGHTA and CDR2 FQGNSA. CDR3 nucleotide sequence: TGTGCCAGCAGCTTAGCAGCTAGCGGGAACAATGAGCAGTTCTTC. It encodes CASSLAASGNNEQFF.

The chain combines TRBV30 with TRBJ2-7; 9 positions agree with TRBD2. The CDR3 covers 17 residues. V gave up 0 bases and J gave up 4 bases; unmatched junction bases: 13. Germline-derived CDR1 and CDR2 are GTSNPN and SVGIG (reference sequence). CDR3 DNA sequence: TGTGCCTGGAGTGTAATTGAGGGCGGGAGGGCCGTATACGAGCAGTACTTC. Translating it yields CAWSVIEGGRAVYEQYF.

V gene TRBV18 combines with J gene TRBJ2-7, with D possibly being TRBD1 (6 bases). This CDR3 has 16 amino acids. Trimming removed 3 bases from V and 2 bases from J, with 17 bases in between. Germline CDR1 is KGHSH and CDR2 is LQKENI. This chain's CDR3 is CASSPFKGGTPYEQYF. CDR3 nucleotides: TGTGCCAGCTCACCCTTTAAAGGGGGAACCCCCTACGAGCAGTACTTC. Complete variable domain (other parts from reference TRBV18 and TRBJ2-7): NAGVMQNPRHLVRRRGQEARLRCSPMKGHSHVYWYRQLPEEGLKFMVYLQKENIIDESGMPKERFSAEFPKEGPSILRIQQVVRGDSAAYFCASSPFKGGTPYEQYFGPGTRLTVT.

The chain employs TRBV29-1 and TRBJ1-4; D may be TRBD1 (6 bases). CDR1 is SQVTM and CDR2 is ANQGSEA in the germline V gene. This CDR3 spans 13 amino acids. The V gene lost 6 bases and the J gene lost 8 bases, with 16 bases spanning the gap. The CDR3 sequence: CSVAQGGGEKLFF. The CDR3 DNA reads TGCAGCGTGGCACAGGGTGGGGGAGAAAAACTGTTTTTT.

The count of this clone is one. V usage is TRBV6-5 and J usage is TRBJ2-7; D is perhaps TRBD2 (5 bases). Trimming left V 5 bases short and J 5 bases short, with 13 bases between. This CDR3 spans 13 amino acids. The germline gives CDR1 MNHEY, CDR2 SVGAGI. The DNA of the CDR3 is TGTGCCAGCAGTGGACTTACCAGGAACGAGCAGTACTTC. Its translation is CASSGLTRNEQYF.